The present TCR beta chain was sequenced within a study of response to subunit inactivated influenza vaccine (dated by TCRdb to 2016 to 2019). The study in broad terms: Deep quantitative T cell receptor repertoire profiling was used in the study to track responses to a trivalent subunit inactivated influenza vaccine.

This clonotype was counted at least ten times. What this receptor recognizes is not known. Per-base quality was not reported, and no clone a single base away is much larger than it. Broad study findings and their caveats: The authors proposed that each seasonal influenza vaccination may bring in only a limited number of new T cells.

The junction carries 18 bases between V and J, which are trimmed by 5 bases and 2 bases respectively. The CDR3 covers 16 residues, taking in both the cysteine and the phenylalanine. Only the CDR3 region is kept as DNA, spanning 48 bases read in frame from base 1. The library came from RT-PCR. TCRdb records Illumina HiSeq 2500 as the sequencer. TCRdb took the public reads, trimmed them with fastp at Q25, ran MiXCR for clone calling and kept in-frame beta chains. Records with the same CDR3 protein are collapsed into one entry carrying the most frequent genes and DNA. The sample data list roughly 170,000 distinct CDR3 sequences, and about a tenth of these were observed just once. The ten most abundant clones make up about 11% of the sample.

The V and J genes are TRBV12-3 or TRBV12-4 and TRBJ2-5, with the D segment possibly TRBD1 or TRBD2, each aligning over 5 bases. This clonotype was obtained from a man in his fifties or sixties who received an inactivated influenza vaccine. Donor details come from another sample of the same person, matched by shared clones. The sequencing here drew on non-naive T cells sorted from PBMCs, taken on the day of vaccination. This specimen's cell subset or site label, interpreted: memory T cell fraction. The CDR3 protein: CASSDRDPGLQETQYF. The DNA is TGTGCCAGCAGTGACCGGGACCCGGGGCTTCAAGAGACCCAGTACTTC.